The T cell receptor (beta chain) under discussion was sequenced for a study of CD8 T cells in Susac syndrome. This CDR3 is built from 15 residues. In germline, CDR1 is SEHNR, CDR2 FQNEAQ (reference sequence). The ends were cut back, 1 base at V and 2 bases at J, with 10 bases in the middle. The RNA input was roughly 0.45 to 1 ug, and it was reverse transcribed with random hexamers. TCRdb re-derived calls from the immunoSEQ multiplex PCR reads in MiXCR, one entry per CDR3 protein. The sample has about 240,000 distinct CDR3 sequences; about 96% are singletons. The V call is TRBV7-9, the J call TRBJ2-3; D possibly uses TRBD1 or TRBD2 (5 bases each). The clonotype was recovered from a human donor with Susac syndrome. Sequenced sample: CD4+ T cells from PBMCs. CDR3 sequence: CASSLGVGTTDTQYF. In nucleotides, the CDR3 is TGTGCCAGCAGCTTAGGTGTGGGGACCACAGATACGCAGTATTTT.